Below, one T cell receptor (beta chain) is given with its context. These data originate in a study of T cells after yellow fever vaccination. CDR3 length equals 14 residues. Trimming cost V 6 bases and J 8 bases, with 17 bases left between them. Germline values: CDR1 MNHNS, CDR2 SASEGT. TCRdb recomputed calls from the 5' RACE reads with MiXCR, one row per CDR3 protein. The sample has about 85,000 distinct CDR3 sequences, approximately 12% seen once. This sample comprised CD8+ T cells not binding an NS4B(214-222) dextramer, sorted from PBMCs, obtained roughly 20 days after the first yellow fever vaccination. The receptor's source is a man aged 18 to 29 who received the YFV17D yellow fever vaccine. The rearrangement uses TRBV6-1 and TRBJ2-1, with a possible D match to TRBD1 (6 bases). The CDR3 sequence is CASREQGIWDEQFF. In nucleotides, the CDR3 is TGTGCCAGCAGGGAACAGGGTATTTGGGATGAGCAGTTCTTC.